The entry below gives a single TCR beta chain sequence along with its context. Its antigen is unknown. The junction shows a germline mismatch at one end, possibly a read error. Stability of Graves' hyperthyroidism was defined as absent ophthalmopathy progression within 18 months. TCR beta CDR3 regions were amplified from RNA transcripts. RT-PCR in the first round (using the HTBI primer set) targeted the TCR CDR3. TCRdb processed the multiplex PCR reads anew with MiXCR; each CDR3 protein has one entry. The table records 90,000 to 120,000 distinct CDR3 sequences, approximately 16% of them present only once. CDR3 length equals 15 residues. Germline assignment: CDR1 SSHAT and CDR2 FNYEAQ (reference sequence). The data derive from a study of T cells in Graves' hyperthyroidism and ophthalmopathy. About the study: The blood sample was taken at first diagnosis, before treatment began. Findings of the study overall: Most thyroid clonotypes that were expanded above 0.001 also turned up in blood. A model built on 13 V-J features separated ophthalmopathy from stable hyperthyroidism.

The sequence was collected from a woman aged 45-60 years with Graves' hyperthyroidism. The gene calls are TRBV7-7 and TRBJ2-7; 10 nucleotides match TRBD2. Sequenced: blood. CDR3 coding DNA: TGTGCTAGCAGCCGCCCGACTAGCGGGTTCTACGAGCAGTACTTC. This codes for CASSRPTSGFYEQYF.